A single sample gave rise to the 2 T cell receptor beta chains below, sequenced in a study of identifying expanded T cells in peripheral blood. Profiling relied on immunoSEQ multiplex PCR, and the TCRdb table lists in-frame clones only, not all of them. The data show roughly 86,000 clones, approximately 85% seen once. Sequenced sample: blood. These receptors came from a person between 18 and 75 years old in good health.

The V and J genes are TRBV11-3 and TRBJ2-5, with D perhaps TRBD2 (5 bases). CDR3 length equals 18 residues. Germline-derived CDR1 and CDR2 are SGHNT and YENEEA. Trimming took 2 bases from V and 1 from J, leaving 20 bases between them. The DNA of the CDR3 is TGTGCCAGCAGCTTAATTGTCGGCAGGAGGAGGTCCCAAGAGACCCAGTACTTC. Amino acid sequence: CASSLIVGRRRSQETQYF.

In its sample, this clone was seen once. The chain couples TRBV6-4 to TRBJ1-2; a weak D match, TRBD1 (6 bases). This CDR3 has 12 amino acids. Trimming cost V 4 bases and J 8 bases, with 11 bases left between them. Germline assignment: CDR1 MRHNA and CDR2 SNTAGT. The CDR3 DNA sequence: TGTGCCAGCAGTGTAGGGGGGCAGGGCTACACCTTC. Protein sequence: CASSVGGQGYTF.